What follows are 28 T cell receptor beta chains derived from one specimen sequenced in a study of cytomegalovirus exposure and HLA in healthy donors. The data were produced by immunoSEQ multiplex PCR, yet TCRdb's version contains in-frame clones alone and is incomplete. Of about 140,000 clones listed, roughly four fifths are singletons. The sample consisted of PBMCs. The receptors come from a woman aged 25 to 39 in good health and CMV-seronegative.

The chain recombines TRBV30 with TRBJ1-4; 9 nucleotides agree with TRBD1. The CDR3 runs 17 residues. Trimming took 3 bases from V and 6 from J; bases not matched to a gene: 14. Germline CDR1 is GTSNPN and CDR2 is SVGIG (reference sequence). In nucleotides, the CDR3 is TGTGCCTGGAGCCGGGACAGGGTTTTCGGGTTTGATGAAAAACTGTTTTTT. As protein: CAWSRDRVFGFDEKLFF.

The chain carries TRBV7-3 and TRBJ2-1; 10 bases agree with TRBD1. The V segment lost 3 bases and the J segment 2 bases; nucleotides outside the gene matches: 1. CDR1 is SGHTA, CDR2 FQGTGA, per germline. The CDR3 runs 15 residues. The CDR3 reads CASSLTGGPYNEQFF. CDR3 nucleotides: TGTGCCAGCAGCTTGACAGGGGGCCCCTACAATGAGCAGTTCTTC. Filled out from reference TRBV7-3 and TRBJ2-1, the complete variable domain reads GAGVSQTPSNKVTEKGKYVELRCDPISGHTALYWYRQSLGQGPEFLIYFQGTGAADDSGLPNDRFFAVRPEGSVSTLKIQRTERGDSAVYLCASSLTGGPYNEQFFGPGTRLTVL.

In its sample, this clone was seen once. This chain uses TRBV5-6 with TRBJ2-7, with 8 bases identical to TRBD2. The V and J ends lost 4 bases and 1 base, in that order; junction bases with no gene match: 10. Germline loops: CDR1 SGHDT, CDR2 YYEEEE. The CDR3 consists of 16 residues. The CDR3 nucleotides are TGTGCCAGCAGCCGGGAAGGTAGCGGGAAGTCCTACGAGCAGTACTTC. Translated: CASSREGSGKSYEQYF.

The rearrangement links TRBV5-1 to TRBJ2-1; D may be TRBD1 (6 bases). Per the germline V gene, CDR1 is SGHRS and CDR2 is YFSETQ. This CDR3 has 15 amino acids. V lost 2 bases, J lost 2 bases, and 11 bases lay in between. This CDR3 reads CASSFTDSTYNEQFF. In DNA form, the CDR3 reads TGCGCCAGCAGCTTCACGGACAGCACCTACAATGAGCAGTTCTTC.

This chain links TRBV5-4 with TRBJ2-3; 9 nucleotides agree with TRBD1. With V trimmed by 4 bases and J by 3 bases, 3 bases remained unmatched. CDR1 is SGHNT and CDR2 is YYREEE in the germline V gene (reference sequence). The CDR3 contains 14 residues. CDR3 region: CASSMDRGTDTQYF. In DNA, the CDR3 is TGTGCCAGCAGCATGGACAGGGGTACAGATACGCAGTATTTT.

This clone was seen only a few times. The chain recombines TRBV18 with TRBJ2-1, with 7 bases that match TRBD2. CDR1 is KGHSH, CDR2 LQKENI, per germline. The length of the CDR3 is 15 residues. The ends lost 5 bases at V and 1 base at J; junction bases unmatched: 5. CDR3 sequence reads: CASSNRGVSYNEQFF. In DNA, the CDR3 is TGTGCCAGCTCAAACCGGGGGGTTTCCTACAATGAGCAGTTCTTC.

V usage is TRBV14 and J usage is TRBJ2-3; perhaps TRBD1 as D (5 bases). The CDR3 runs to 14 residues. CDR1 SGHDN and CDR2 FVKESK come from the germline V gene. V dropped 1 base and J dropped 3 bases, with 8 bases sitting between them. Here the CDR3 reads CASSQGQGTDTQYF. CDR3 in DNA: TGTGCCAGCAGCCAAGGGCAGGGAACAGATACGCAGTATTTT. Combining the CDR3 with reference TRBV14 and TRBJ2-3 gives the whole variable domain EAGVTQFPSHSVIEKGQTVTLRCDPISGHDNLYWYRRVMGKEIKFLLHFVKESKQDESGMPNNRFLAERTGGTYSTLKVQPAELEDSGVYFCASSQGQGTDTQYFGPGTRLTVL.

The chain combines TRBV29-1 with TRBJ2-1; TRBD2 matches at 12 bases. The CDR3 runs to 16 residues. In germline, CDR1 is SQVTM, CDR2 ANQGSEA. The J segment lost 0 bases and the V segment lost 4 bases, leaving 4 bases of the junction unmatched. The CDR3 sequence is CSVGTSGDSSYNEQFF. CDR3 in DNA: TGCAGCGTTGGGACTAGCGGGGATAGCTCCTACAATGAGCAGTTCTTC.

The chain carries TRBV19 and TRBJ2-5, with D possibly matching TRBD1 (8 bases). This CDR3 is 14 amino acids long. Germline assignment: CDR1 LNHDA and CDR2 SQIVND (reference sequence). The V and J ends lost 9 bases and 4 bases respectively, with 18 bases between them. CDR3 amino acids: CASSYRGGGETQYF. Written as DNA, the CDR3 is TGTGCCAGCTCTTACAGGGGGGGCGGAGAGACCCAGTACTTC.

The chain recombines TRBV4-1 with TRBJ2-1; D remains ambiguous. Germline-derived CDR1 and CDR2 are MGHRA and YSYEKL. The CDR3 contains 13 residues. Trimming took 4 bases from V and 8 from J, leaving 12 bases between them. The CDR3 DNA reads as TGCGCCAGCAGCCCGTTAATGACTGATGAGCAGTTCTTC. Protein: CASSPLMTDEQFF.

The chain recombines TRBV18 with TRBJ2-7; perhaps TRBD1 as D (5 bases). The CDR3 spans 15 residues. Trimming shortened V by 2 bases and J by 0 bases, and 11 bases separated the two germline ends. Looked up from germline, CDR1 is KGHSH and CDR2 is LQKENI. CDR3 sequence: CASSPSAGHSYEQYF. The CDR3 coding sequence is TGTGCCAGCTCACCATCGGCAGGACACTCCTACGAGCAGTACTTC.

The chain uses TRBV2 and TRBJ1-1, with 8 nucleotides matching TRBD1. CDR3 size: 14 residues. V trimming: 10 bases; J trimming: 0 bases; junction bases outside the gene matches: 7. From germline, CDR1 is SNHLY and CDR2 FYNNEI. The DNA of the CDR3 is TGTGCCACCGAGACAGGGGCAATGAACACTGAAGCTTTCTTT. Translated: CATETGAMNTEAFF.

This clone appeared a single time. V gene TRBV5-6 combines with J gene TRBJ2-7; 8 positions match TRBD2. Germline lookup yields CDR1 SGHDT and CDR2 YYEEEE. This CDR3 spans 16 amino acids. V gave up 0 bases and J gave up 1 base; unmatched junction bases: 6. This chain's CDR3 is CASSLGGGGLSYEQYF. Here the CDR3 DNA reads TGTGCCAGCAGCTTGGGGGGCGGGGGGTTGTCCTACGAGCAGTACTTC.

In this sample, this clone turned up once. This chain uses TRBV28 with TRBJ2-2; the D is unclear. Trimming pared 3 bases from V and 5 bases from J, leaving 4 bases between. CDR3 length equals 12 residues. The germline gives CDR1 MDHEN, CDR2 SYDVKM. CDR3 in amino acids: CASSLRTGELFF. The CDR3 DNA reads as TGTGCCAGCAGTTTGAGGACCGGGGAGCTGTTTTTT.

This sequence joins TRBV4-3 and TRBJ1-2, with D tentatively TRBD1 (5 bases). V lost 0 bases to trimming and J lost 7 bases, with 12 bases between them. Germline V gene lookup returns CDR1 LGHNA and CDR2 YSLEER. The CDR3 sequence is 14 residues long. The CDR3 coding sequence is TGCGCCAGCAGCCAAGATATTGGGGCCGCTGGCTACACCTTC. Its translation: CASSQDIGAAGYTF.

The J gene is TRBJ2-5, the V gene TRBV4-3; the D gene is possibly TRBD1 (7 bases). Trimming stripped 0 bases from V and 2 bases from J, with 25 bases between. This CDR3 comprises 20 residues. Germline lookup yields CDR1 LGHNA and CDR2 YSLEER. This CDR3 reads CASSQDWSLGGQTEQETQYF. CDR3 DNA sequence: TGCGCCAGCAGCCAAGACTGGAGTCTGGGGGGACAGACCGAACAAGAGACCCAGTACTTC.

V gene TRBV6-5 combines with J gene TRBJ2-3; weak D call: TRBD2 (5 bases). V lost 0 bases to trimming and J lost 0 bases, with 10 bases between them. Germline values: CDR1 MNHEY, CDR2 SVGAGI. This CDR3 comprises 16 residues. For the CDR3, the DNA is TGTGCCAGCAGTTACTCAAGTAGCGCTAGCACAGATACGCAGTATTTT. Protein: CASSYSSSASTDTQYF.

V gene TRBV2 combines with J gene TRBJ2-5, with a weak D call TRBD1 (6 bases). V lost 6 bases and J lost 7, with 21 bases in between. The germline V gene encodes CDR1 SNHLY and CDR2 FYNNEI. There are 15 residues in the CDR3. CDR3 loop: CASSPRGASGVTQYF. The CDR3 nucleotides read TGTGCCAGCAGCCCCCGGGGAGCGTCAGGGGTGACCCAGTACTTC.

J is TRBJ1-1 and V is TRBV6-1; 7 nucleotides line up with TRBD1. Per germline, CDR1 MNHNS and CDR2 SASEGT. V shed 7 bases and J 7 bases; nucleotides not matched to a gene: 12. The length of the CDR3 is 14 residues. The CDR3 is CASMVDRVTFEAFF. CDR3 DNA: TGTGCCAGCATGGTCGACAGGGTCACGTTTGAAGCTTTCTTT.

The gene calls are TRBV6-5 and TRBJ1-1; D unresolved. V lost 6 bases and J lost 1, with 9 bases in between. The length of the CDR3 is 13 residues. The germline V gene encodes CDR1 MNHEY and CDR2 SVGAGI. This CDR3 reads CASSLLANTEAFF. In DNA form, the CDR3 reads TGTGCCAGCAGCCTACTAGCGAACACTGAAGCTTTCTTT.

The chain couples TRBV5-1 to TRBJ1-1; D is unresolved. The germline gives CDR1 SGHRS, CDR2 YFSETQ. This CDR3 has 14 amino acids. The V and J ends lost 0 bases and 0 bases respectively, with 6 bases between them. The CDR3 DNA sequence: TGCGCCAGCAGCTTGGGAGTGGTGAACACTGAAGCTTTCTTT. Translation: CASSLGVVNTEAFF.

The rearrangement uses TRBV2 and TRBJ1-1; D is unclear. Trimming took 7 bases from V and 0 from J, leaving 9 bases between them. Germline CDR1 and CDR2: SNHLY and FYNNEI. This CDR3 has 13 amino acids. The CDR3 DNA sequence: TGTGCCAGCAAGCATGATATGAACACTGAAGCTTTCTTT. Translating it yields CASKHDMNTEAFF.

CDR3: CASSTGQGVMDGYTF. Here the CDR3 DNA reads TGTGCCAGCAGCACTGGACAGGGCGTGATGGATGGCTACACCTTC. The chain joins TRBV5-6 to TRBJ1-2; 8 bases match TRBD1. The CDR3 has 15 amino acids. Trimming removed 4 bases from V and 6 bases from J; junction bases left unmatched: 11. Germline V gives CDR1 SGHDT, CDR2 YYEEEE.

This chain's CDR3 is CASSPRGGSVGNTIYF. CDR3 in DNA: TGTGCCAGCAGCCCCCGGGGGGGGAGTGTTGGAAACACCATATATTTT. This chain uses TRBV7-8 with TRBJ1-3, with a possible D match to TRBD1 (5 bases). Per the germline V gene, CDR1 is SGHVS and CDR2 is FQNEAQ. Trimming cost V 5 bases and J 3 bases, with 17 bases left between them. The CDR3 is 16 amino acids.

The CDR3 region is CASSKGADTQYF. CDR3 in DNA: TGTGCCAGCAGCAAGGGAGCAGATACGCAGTATTTT. The chain carries TRBV7-3 and TRBJ2-3, with D maybe TRBD2 (5 bases). Per the germline V gene, CDR1 is SGHTA and CDR2 is FQGTGA. V dropped 5 bases and J dropped 4 bases, with 7 bases sitting between them. The CDR3 spans 12 residues.

The CDR3 region has the DNA TGCGCCAGCAGCTTTAGGAGGGGGCGCGACACTGAAGCTTTCTTT. Amino acids: CASSFRRGRDTEAFF. The rearrangement uses TRBV5-1 and TRBJ1-1, with 7 bases fitting TRBD1. V shed 2 bases, J shed 3 bases, and the junction held 7 bases outside the gene matches. Germline lookup yields CDR1 SGHRS and CDR2 YFSETQ. The CDR3 is 15 residues long.

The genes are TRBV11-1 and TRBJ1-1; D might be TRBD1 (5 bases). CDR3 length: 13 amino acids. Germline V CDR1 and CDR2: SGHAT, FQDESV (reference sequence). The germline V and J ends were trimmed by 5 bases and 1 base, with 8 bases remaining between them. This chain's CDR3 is CASSLGGNTEAFF. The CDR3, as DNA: TGTGCCAGCAGCCTGGGGGGGAACACTGAAGCTTTCTTT.

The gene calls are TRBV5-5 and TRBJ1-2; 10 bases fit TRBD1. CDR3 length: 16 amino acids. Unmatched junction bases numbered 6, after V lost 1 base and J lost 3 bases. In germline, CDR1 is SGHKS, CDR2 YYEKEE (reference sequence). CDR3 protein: CASSLSGTGVYYGYTF. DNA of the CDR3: TGTGCCAGCAGCTTGTCCGGGACAGGGGTTTACTATGGCTACACCTTC.